This T cell receptor (beta chain) was captured in a study of control samples from healthy donors and cancer patients. Produced via immunoSEQ multiplex PCR; TCRdb's table is partial and in-frame only. The table has about 51,000 clones, approximately 90% seen once. Trimming cost V 6 bases and J 5 bases; bases outside gene matches: 4. This CDR3 is 12 amino acids long. The chain employs TRBV12-3 or TRBV12-4 and TRBJ2-7, with 7 bases aligning to TRBD2. The origin of this receptor is a man aged 40-55 years with colorectal cancer. The sample comprised PBMCs. Written as DNA, the CDR3 is TGTGCCAGCAGCTGGGGGGGGAACGAGCAGTACTTC. The encoded protein is CASSWGGNEQYF.